Sequencing of this T cell receptor beta chain was carried out in a study of blood T cells in healthy people across ages. This clonotype has at least ten counts. Its antigen is not known. Together with a sample-barcoded 5' primer, a J-beta primer mix was included in a second PCR lasting about 7 to 12 cycles. TCRdb independently ran MiXCR on the 5' RACE reads; one entry per CDR3 protein. The sample carries some 900,000 distinct CDR3 sequences, around 46% recorded once. Germline V gene lookup returns CDR1 SGHRS and CDR2 YFSETQ. V lost 1 base to trimming and J lost 0 bases, with 15 bases between them. This CDR3 has 17 residues. Whole-study findings and limits: Naive T cell percentage strongly correlated with TCR beta diversity. PBMCs left unsorted prevented a conclusive naive versus antigen-experienced comparison. As age increased, TCR beta diversity per million T cells fell in a roughly linear fashion. Diversity figures based on one million T cells were deemed too low.

The sample comprised blood. J is TRBJ2-3 and V is TRBV5-1; the D call may be TRBD1 or TRBD2 (5 bases each). The TCR sequence derives from a man younger than 45 in good health. DNA for the CDR3: TGCGCCAGCAGCTTGCGGGGCGGGCAGGCGAGCACAGATACGCAGTATTTT. Protein product: CASSLRGGQASTDTQYF. Using reference TRBV5-1 and TRBJ2-3 for the parts outside the CDR3, the full variable domain is KAGVTQTPRYLIKTRGQQVTLSCSPISGHRSVSWYQQTPGQGLQFLFEYFSETQRNKGNFPGRFSGRQFSNSRSEMNVSTLELGDSALYLCASSLRGGQASTDTQYFGPGTRLTVL.